These 18 T cell receptor beta chains were sequenced from one sample in a study of CD8 T cells in ankylosing spondylitis. A single record per CDR3 protein comes from TCRdb applying MiXCR to the 5' RACE reads. The sample records roughly 180,000 distinct CDR3 sequences, around 13% being singletons. The sequencing input was blood, either unsorted or a sorted T cell fraction (not recorded which). These receptors all stem from a male donor with ankylosing spondylitis or in good health (not recorded which).

The gene calls are TRBV6-1 and TRBJ2-1; TRBD2 matches at 12 bases. The CDR3 totals 17 residues. CDR1 is MNHNS, CDR2 SASEGT, per germline. Trimming took 5 bases from V and 4 from J; bases not matched to a gene: 9. The DNA of the CDR3 is TGTGCCAGCAGTCCTCTAGCGGGGGGGCCCTATTACAATGAGCAGTTCTTC. Residues: CASSPLAGGPYYNEQFF.

This clonotype appeared a few times. This rearrangement joins TRBV6-5 to TRBJ2-5; TRBD1 matches 7 bases. Germline V gives CDR1 MNHEY, CDR2 SVGAGI. This CDR3 has 14 residues. V was pared by 0 bases and J by 5 bases, with 3 bases of the junction left unmatched. Here the CDR3 DNA reads TGTGCCAGCAGTTACTCGACCAGGGGGGAGACCCAGTACTTC. Protein sequence: CASSYSTRGETQYF.

This clonotype was picked up a small number of times. This chain connects TRBV3-1 to TRBJ2-1; D not resolved. CDR3 size: 14 residues. Germline V lookup: CDR1 LGHDT, CDR2 YNNKEL (reference sequence). The V gene lost 1 base and the J gene lost 1 base, with 5 bases spanning the gap. CDR3 region: CASSQGSSYNEQFF. The CDR3 nucleotides read TGTGCCAGCAGCCAAGGGAGTTCCTACAATGAGCAGTTCTTC.

This clonotype was seen a few times. The chain uses TRBV6-1 and TRBJ2-7; possibly TRBD1 for D (6 bases). This CDR3 has 16 amino acids. Germline assignment: CDR1 MNHNS and CDR2 SASEGT. V was clipped by 4 bases and J by 3 bases, with 19 bases between them. CDR3 amino acids: CASSGSIGQNYYEQYF. The CDR3 DNA is TGTGCCAGCAGTGGTAGTATCGGACAGAATTACTACGAGCAGTACTTC.

The chain recombines TRBV20-1 with TRBJ2-7, with TRBD1 as a possible D gene (6 bases). V was trimmed by 3 bases and J by 3 bases, leaving 9 bases between them. Germline CDR1 DFQATT, CDR2 SNEGSKA (reference sequence). CDR3 length: 12 residues. The CDR3 loop reads CSARQQGYEQYF. DNA for the CDR3: TGCAGTGCTAGGCAACAGGGCTACGAGCAGTACTTC.

This clonotype occurred a few times. The CDR3 DNA reads as TGTGCCAGCAGATTCTCCTACAATGAGCAGTTCTTC. Protein product: CASRFSYNEQFF. V gene TRBV11-2 combines with J gene TRBJ2-1; D gene unclear. V lost 6 bases to trimming and J lost 0 bases, with 3 bases between them. The CDR3 length is 12 residues. Germline V gene data show CDR1 as SGHAT and CDR2 as FQNNGV. Drawing the rest from reference TRBV11-2 and TRBJ2-1, the complete variable domain is EAGVAQSPRYKIIEKRQSVAFWCNPISGHATLYWYQQILGQGPKLLIQFQNNGVVDDSQLPKDRFSAERLKGVDSTLKIQPAKLEDSAVYLCASRFSYNEQFFGPGTRLTVL.

Of note for this clonotype: This may be a read error, as it is one base from a much larger clone. CDR3 nucleotide sequence: TGTGCCAGCAGTCCCCCGGGTAGCGCTTACTACAATGAGCAGCTCTTC. Amino acids: CASSPPGSAYYNEQLF. The rearrangement links TRBV12-3 or TRBV12-4 to TRBJ2-1; perhaps TRBD2 as D (5 bases). The CDR3 spans 16 residues.

This clonotype has ten or more counts. The rearrangement links TRBV4-1 to TRBJ2-3, with D maybe TRBD1 (5 bases). Germline loops: CDR1 MGHRA, CDR2 YSYEKL. The CDR3 covers 15 residues. The germline V and J ends were trimmed by 1 base and 1 base, with 9 bases remaining between them. The CDR3 loop reads CASSQAQGGTDTQYF. The CDR3 coding sequence is TGCGCCAGCAGCCAAGCCCAAGGGGGCACAGATACGCAGTATTTT.

This clonotype was seen more than once but under ten times. The rearrangement links TRBV20-1 to TRBJ2-3; 7 positions match TRBD2. Germline V gene lookup returns CDR1 DFQATT and CDR2 SNEGSKA (reference sequence). V was pared by 5 bases and J by 4 bases, with 3 bases of the junction left unmatched. The CDR3 contains 12 residues. CDR3 loop: CSAGLGSDTQYF. DNA of the CDR3: TGCAGTGCTGGACTAGGGTCAGATACGCAGTATTTT.

The CDR3 DNA reads as TGTGCCAGCAGTTTTGCCGCGGGCTACAATGAGCAGTTCTTC. Protein sequence: CASSFAAGYNEQFF. The rearrangement joins TRBV12-3 or TRBV12-4 to TRBJ2-1, with a possible D match to TRBD2 (5 bases). The V end was cut by 3 bases, the J end by 3 bases, with 9 bases between. The CDR3 length is 14 residues.

This clonotype has a count of ten or more. The V and J genes are TRBV15 and TRBJ2-3; TRBD1 matches at 9 bases. The CDR3 spans 15 residues. Germline values: CDR1 LNHNV, CDR2 YYDKDF (reference sequence). With V trimmed by 5 bases and J by 2 bases, 5 bases remained unmatched. The CDR3: CATSGRTGDTDTQYF. The CDR3 region has the DNA TGTGCCACCAGCGGGAGGACAGGGGACACAGATACGCAGTATTTT. Drawing the rest from reference TRBV15 and TRBJ2-3, the complete variable domain is DAMVIQNPRYQVTQFGKPVTLSCSQTLNHNVMYWYQQKSSQAPKLLFHYYDKDFNNEADTPDNFQSRRPNTSFCFLDIRSPGLGDTAMYLCATSGRTGDTDTQYFGPGTRLTVL.

This clonotype was counted at least ten times. This chain links TRBV27 with TRBJ2-2, with D hard to call. The CDR3 loop spans 14 amino acids. Germline CDR1 and CDR2: MNHEY and SMNVEV (reference sequence). V was cut by 3 bases and J by 4 bases, with 9 bases left in between. The chain's CDR3 is CASSFYRLTGELFF. In DNA form, the CDR3 reads TGTGCCAGCAGTTTCTATAGGCTCACCGGGGAGCTGTTTTTT.

The chain carries TRBV14 and TRBJ1-1, with D hard to call. Trimming removed 1 base from V and 8 bases from J, with 11 bases in between. Germline-derived CDR1 and CDR2 are SGHDN and FVKESK. The CDR3 has 13 residues. The CDR3, as DNA: TGTGCCAGCAGCCAAGTTACGGAAAAGGAAGCTTTCTTT. Translated, it gives CASSQVTEKEAFF.

This clonotype occurred many times. The chain joins TRBV24-1 to TRBJ2-3; TRBD2 matches 8 bases. The CDR3 loop spans 13 amino acids. Germline assignment: CDR1 KGHDR and CDR2 SFDVKD. The trim removed 9 bases at V and 4 bases at J, leaving 5 bases unmatched. The CDR3 DNA sequence: TGTGCCACCGCAGCGGGAGTGGCAGATACGCAGTATTTT. This sequence encodes CATAAGVADTQYF.

This clonotype has more than one count but fewer than ten. The chain couples TRBV15 to TRBJ1-6; tentative D call: TRBD1 (6 bases). Germline values: CDR1 LNHNV, CDR2 YYDKDF (reference sequence). Trimming took 1 base from V and 8 from J, leaving 9 bases between them. This CDR3 contains 14 residues. The CDR3 is CATSRGRGDSPLHF. DNA for the CDR3: TGTGCCACCAGCAGAGGAAGGGGGGATTCACCCCTCCACTTT.

This clonotype occurred a few times. This sequence joins TRBV27 and TRBJ1-1, with a tentative D call TRBD1 (6 bases). The CDR3 loop spans 15 amino acids. V gave up 3 bases and J gave up 7 bases, with 18 bases separating them. Germline loops: CDR1 MNHEY, CDR2 SMNVEV (reference sequence). CDR3 nucleotide sequence: TGTGCCAGCAGTTTTGGGTTCGGGGGCTCGGGTGAAGCTTTCTTT. Protein product: CASSFGFGGSGEAFF.

This chain links TRBV4-1 with TRBJ2-1; unclear D gene. V was pared by 3 bases and J by 3 bases, with 15 bases between. Germline CDR1 MGHRA, CDR2 YSYEKL. The CDR3 covers 16 residues. For the CDR3, the DNA is TGCGCCAGCAGCCACCCAACCCTGCCCCTCTACAATGAGCAGTTCTTC. Amino acid sequence: CASSHPTLPLYNEQFF.

CDR3 DNA: TGTGCCAGCAGCTCCTGGACAGCTGAAGCTTTCTTT. It codes for CASSSWTAEAFF. The chain uses TRBV11-2 and TRBJ1-1, with D possibly being TRBD1 (6 bases). The germline gives CDR1 SGHAT, CDR2 FQNNGV. The CDR3 runs to 12 residues. Trimming took off 4 bases at V and 6 bases at J, with 9 bases between the two ends.